Listed here is a single T cell receptor (beta chain). Produced via immunoSEQ multiplex PCR; TCRdb's table is partial and in-frame only. The sample has tens of thousands of clones; 93% are singletons. The sample is drawn from a study of T cells in tuberculosis. V was shortened by 6 bases and J by 1 base, with 10 bases between the two germline ends. This CDR3 has 14 amino acids. Germline CDR1 and CDR2: LNHDA and SQIVND (reference sequence). The rearrangement links TRBV19 to TRBJ1-5, with D maybe TRBD1 (5 bases). Material for sequencing was PBMCs. The source of this sequence is a donor aged 10-29 years with latent tuberculosis or without tuberculosis infection. The CDR3 loop is CASSWQGSNQPQHF. The CDR3 nucleotides are TGTGCCAGTAGCTGGCAGGGAAGCAATCAGCCCCAGCATTTT.